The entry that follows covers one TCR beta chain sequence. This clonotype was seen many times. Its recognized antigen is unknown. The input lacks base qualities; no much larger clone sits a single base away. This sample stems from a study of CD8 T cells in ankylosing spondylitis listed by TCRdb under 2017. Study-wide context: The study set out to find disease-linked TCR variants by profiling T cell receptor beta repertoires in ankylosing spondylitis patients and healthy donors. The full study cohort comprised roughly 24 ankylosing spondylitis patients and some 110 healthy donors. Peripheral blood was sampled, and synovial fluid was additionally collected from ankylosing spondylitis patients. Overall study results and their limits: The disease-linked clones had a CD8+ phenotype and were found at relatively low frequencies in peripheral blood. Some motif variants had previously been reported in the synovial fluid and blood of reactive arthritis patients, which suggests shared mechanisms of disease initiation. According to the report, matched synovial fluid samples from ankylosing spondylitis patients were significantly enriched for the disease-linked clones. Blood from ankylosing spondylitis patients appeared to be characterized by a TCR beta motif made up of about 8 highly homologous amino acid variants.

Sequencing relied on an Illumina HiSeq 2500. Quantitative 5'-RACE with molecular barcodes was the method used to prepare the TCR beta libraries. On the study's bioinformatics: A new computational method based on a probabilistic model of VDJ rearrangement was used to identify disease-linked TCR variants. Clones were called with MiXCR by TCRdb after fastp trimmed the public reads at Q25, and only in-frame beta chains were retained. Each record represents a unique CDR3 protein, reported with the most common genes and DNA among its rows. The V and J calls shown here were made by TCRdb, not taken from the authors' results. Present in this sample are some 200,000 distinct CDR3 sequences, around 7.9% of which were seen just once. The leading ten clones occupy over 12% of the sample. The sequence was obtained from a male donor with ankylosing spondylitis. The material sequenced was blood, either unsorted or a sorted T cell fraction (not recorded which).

The bases are TGTGCCAGCAGCAGGGTCTACAGCCGCTATGGCTACACCTTC. Its protein is CASSRVYSRYGYTF. The V gene is TRBV21-1 and the J gene is TRBJ1-2. TRBV21-1 is assigned pseudogene status. From the cysteine up to the phenylalanine, the CDR3 has a length of 14 residues. Only the CDR3 portion is preserved as DNA: 42 bases, with reading frame beginning at the first base.